This T cell receptor beta chain was recovered during a study of T cell changes during pregnancy in multiple sclerosis. The protocol was immunoSEQ multiplex PCR, while the TCRdb copy is restricted to in-frame clones and leaves out a portion. The table has 45,000 to 60,000 clones, around 93% seen once. Looked up from germline, CDR1 is ENHRY and CDR2 is SYGVKD. There are 16 residues in the CDR3. V was pared by 2 bases and J by 0 bases, with 2 bases of the junction left unmatched. Source: peripheral blood, taken in the second trimester of pregnancy. The sequence came from a female donor with multiple sclerosis, enrolled in a pregnancy study. This sequence joins TRBV10-3 and TRBJ1-3, with 9 positions matching TRBD1. The CDR3: CAISETGGHSGNTIYF. The CDR3 bases are TGTGCCATCAGTGAGACAGGGGGCCACTCTGGAAACACCATATATTTT.